This T cell receptor beta chain was recovered during a study of T cell changes during pregnancy in multiple sclerosis. Germline CDR1 is SNHLY and CDR2 is FYNNEI. The CDR3 runs 16 residues. V lost 0 bases, J lost 0 bases, and 10 bases lay in between. Clones were sequenced by immunoSEQ multiplex PCR, and TCRdb holds only the in-frame ones, with some missing. Seen here are some 37,000 clones, 92% observed once, and the top ten hold approximately 0.81%. The clonotype comes from a female donor with multiple sclerosis, enrolled in a pregnancy study. The genes are TRBV2 and TRBJ2-3; no definite D call. The source was CD4+ T cells from peripheral blood mononuclear cells, collected before pregnancy. This CDR3 is CASSEATRSSTDTQYF. The CDR3 DNA sequence: TGTGCCAGCAGTGAAGCGACGAGGAGCAGCACAGATACGCAGTATTTT.